This T cell receptor beta chain was sequenced in a study of cytomegalovirus exposure and HLA in healthy donors. A word on this clone: Its antigen is still unknown.

Study results and caveats: TCR beta chains numbering some 150 were designated cytomegalovirus-associated.

The PCR contained 60 Vbeta and 13 Jbeta primers. Only in-frame clones appear in the TCRdb table, and some are missing; sequencing was by immunoSEQ multiplex PCR. Of about 140,000 clones listed, approximately 80% are singletons. V lost 8 bases and J 0 bases, leaving 7 bases between the germline ends. Germline V gives CDR1 MNHNS, CDR2 SASEGT. The CDR3 has 12 residues. Sequences were obtained from PBMCs. This chain connects TRBV6-1 to TRBJ2-5; tentatively, D is TRBD1 (6 bases). The TCR sequence derives from a woman aged 40 to 50 in good health and CMV-seronegative. The CDR3 sequence is CASRDNQETQYF. DNA for the CDR3: TGTGCCAGCCGGGACAACCAAGAGACCCAGTACTTC.